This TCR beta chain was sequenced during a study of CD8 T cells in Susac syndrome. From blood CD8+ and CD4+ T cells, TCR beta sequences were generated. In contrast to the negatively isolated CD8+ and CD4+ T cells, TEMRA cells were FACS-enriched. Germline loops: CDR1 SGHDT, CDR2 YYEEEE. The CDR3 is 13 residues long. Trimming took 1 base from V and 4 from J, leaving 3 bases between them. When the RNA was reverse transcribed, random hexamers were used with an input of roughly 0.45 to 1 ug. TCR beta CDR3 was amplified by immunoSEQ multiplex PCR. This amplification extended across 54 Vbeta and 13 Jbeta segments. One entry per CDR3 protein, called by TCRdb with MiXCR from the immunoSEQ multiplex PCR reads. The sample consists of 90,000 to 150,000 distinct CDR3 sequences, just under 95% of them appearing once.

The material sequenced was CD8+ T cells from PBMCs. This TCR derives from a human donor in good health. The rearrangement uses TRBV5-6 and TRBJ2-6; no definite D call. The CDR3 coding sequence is TGTGCCAGCAGCTTGAAGGGGGCCAACGTCCTGACTTTC. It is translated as CASSLKGANVLTF.